This is a list of T cell receptor beta chains from one sample in a study of a mutant IDH1 vaccine in newly diagnosed glioma. TCRdb keeps only in-frame clones here, not all; method: immunoSEQ multiplex PCR. The table includes about 48,000 clones, under 85% detected once. The antigens for these receptors are not known. The source material was PBMCs, sampled from a glioma patient whose treatment included an IDH1 peptide vaccine. The receptors derive from a man in his forties with glioma. CDR3s include the opening cysteine and the closing phenylalanine or tryptophan. A D gene is named only where the DNA matches it firmly. A clone size is listed for some rows: how often the clone was seen (once, few, many), or a class if it is expanded.

>.|TRBV6-5|TRBJ1-5|TRBD1
CASRRTGPNQPQHF
TGTGCCAGCAGAAGGACAGGGCCTAATCAGCCCCAGCATTTT
>.|TRBV6-5|TRBJ1-3|.
CASSRTASGNTIYF
TGTGCCAGCAGCCGGACAGCCTCTGGAAACACCATATATTTT
>once|TRBV14|TRBJ2-2|.
CASSQTQTGELFF
TGTGCCAGCAGCCAAACGCAGACCGGGGAGCTGTTTTTT
>.|TRBV5-4|TRBJ2-2|TRBD2
CASTPRAGGPGTGELFF
TGTGCCAGCACCCCGAGAGCGGGGGGCCCCGGGACCGGGGAGCTGTTTTTT
>.|TRBV19|TRBJ2-7|.
CASRRDGGSYEQYF
TGTGCCAGCCGCCGGGACGGCGGTTCCTACGAGCAGTACTTC
>.|TRBV5-6|TRBJ2-7|TRBD1
CASSWFGTGTGDEQYF
TGTGCCAGCAGCTGGTTCGGGACAGGGACTGGAGACGAGCAGTACTTC
>.|TRBV5-6|TRBJ1-4|.
CASSLADEKLFF
TGTGCCAGCAGCTTGGCAGATGAAAAACTGTTTTTT
>.|TRBV30|TRBJ2-1|TRBD2
CAWSVALTSGGYNEQFF
TGTGCCTGGAGTGTAGCCCTGACTAGCGGGGGGTACAATGAGCAGTTCTTC
>.|TRBV10-3|TRBJ1-3|.
CAIRPDSSGNTIYF
TGTGCCATCAGACCCGACAGCTCTGGAAACACCATATATTTT
>once|TRBV9|TRBJ2-3|TRBD2
CASSSLGRGDTQYF
TGTGCCAGCAGCTCTCTAGGGAGGGGAGATACGCAGTATTTT
>.|TRBV29-1|TRBJ1-3|.
CSGCRALGNTIYF
TGCAGCGGTTGCCGGGCACTTGGAAACACCATATATTTT
>.|TRBV18|TRBJ2-5|.
CASSTGYQETQYF
TGTGCCAGCTCAACAGGGTACCAAGAGACCCAGTACTTC
>.|TRBV7-9|TRBJ2-7|.
CASSLGAVSSYEQYF
TGTGCCAGCAGCTTAGGGGCGGTAAGCTCCTACGAGCAGTACTTC
>.|TRBV4-2|TRBJ2-5|.
CASSQDPGVRETQYF
TGTGCCAGCAGCCAAGACCCGGGGGTTCGGGAGACCCAGTACTTC
>.|TRBV6-5|TRBJ1-1|.
CASSQTSRFGAFF
TGTGCCAGCAGTCAAACCTCCCGCTTTGGAGCTTTCTTT
>once|TRBV5-1|TRBJ2-3|.
CASSLGVGGTDTQYF
TGCGCCAGCAGCTTGGGGGTTGGGGGCACAGATACGCAGTATTTT
>.|TRBV4-1|TRBJ2-1|TRBD2
CASSYIPTSGGDLGQFF
TGCGCCAGCAGCTACATTCCAACTAGCGGGGGGGACCTCGGGCAGTTCTTC
>.|TRBV20-1|TRBJ1-3|.
CSATLGNTIYF
TGCAGTGCTACCCTTGGAAACACCATATATTTT
>.|TRBV6-6|TRBJ1-2|.
CASRTGLANYGYTF
TGTGCCAGCAGGACAGGCCTAGCTAACTATGGCTACACCTTC
>.|TRBV4-2|TRBJ1-2|.
CASSQDDRGDYGYTF
TGTGCCAGCAGCCAAGATGATAGGGGGGACTATGGCTACACCTTC
>.|TRBV19|TRBJ1-1|.
CASSATGTTEAFF
TGTGCCAGTAGTGCGACAGGTACCACTGAAGCTTTCTTT
>.|TRBV12-5|TRBJ2-7|.
CASGLGARRTYEQYF
TGTGCTAGTGGTTTAGGGGCGCGGAGGACCTACGAGCAGTACTTC
>.|TRBV5-4|TRBJ2-1|.
CASSLSGGPRVEQFF
TGTGCCAGCAGCTTGTCAGGGGGGCCTAGGGTTGAGCAGTTCTTC
>.|TRBV2|TRBJ2-1|TRBD1
CASSDPGQGGNEQFF
TGTGCCAGCAGTGACCCGGGACAGGGGGGCAATGAGCAGTTCTTC
>.|TRBV5-5|TRBJ2-7|.
CASSVDTNSYEQYF
TGTGCCAGCAGCGTAGACACCAACTCCTACGAGCAGTACTTC
>few|TRBV29-1|TRBJ1-1|TRBD1
CSVGTARLNTEAFF
TGCAGCGTGGGGACAGCCCGGTTGAACACTGAAGCTTTCTTT
>.|TRBV7-8|TRBJ1-1|.
CASSSAAGTASEAFF
TGTGCCAGCAGCTCAGCTGCCGGGACGGCAAGTGAAGCTTTCTTT
>.|TRBV15|TRBJ2-1|.
CATSATRGAAYNEQFF
TGTGCCACCAGCGCGACACGGGGGGCAGCGTACAATGAGCAGTTCTTC
>.|TRBV5-1|TRBJ2-2|.
CASSPGKGATGELFF
TGCGCCAGCAGCCCCGGGAAGGGAGCAACCGGGGAGCTGTTTTTT
>few|TRBV20-1|TRBJ2-1|.
CSARLYNEQFF
TGCAGTGCTAGACTTTACAATGAGCAGTTCTTC
>.|TRBV18|TRBJ1-2|.
CASSPVGRNYGYTF
TGTGCCAGCTCACCAGTCGGGAGAAACTATGGCTACACCTTC
>.|TRBV27|TRBJ1-1|TRBD1
CASSWRQGARSTEAFF
TGTGCCAGCAGTTGGAGACAGGGGGCGCGATCCACTGAAGCTTTCTTT
>.|TRBV6-6|TRBJ2-1|TRBD2
CASCPAGGPHNEQFF
TGTGCCAGCTGCCCAGCGGGGGGGCCCCACAATGAGCAGTTCTTC
>.|TRBV6-5|TRBJ1-2|TRBD1
CASRRGQGIYGYTF
TGTGCCAGCAGGCGCGGACAGGGGATCTATGGCTACACCTTC
>.|TRBV7-2|TRBJ2-7|TRBD1
CASSYSPGQGILDEQYF
TGTGCCAGCAGCTACTCTCCGGGACAGGGAATTCTGGACGAGCAGTACTTC
>.|TRBV6-6|TRBJ1-2|.
CASSYRAKNGYTF
TGTGCCAGCAGTTACCGGGCCAAAAATGGCTACACCTTC
>.|TRBV14|TRBJ1-4|TRBD1
CASSTGTGVEKLFF
TGTGCCAGCAGCACCGGGACAGGGGTCGAAAAACTGTTTTTT
>.|TRBV7-6|TRBJ2-5|.
CASSIHQETQYF
TGTGCCAGCAGCATACACCAAGAGACCCAGTACTTC
>few|TRBV19|TRBJ2-1|TRBD2
CASTATSGDFNEQFF
TGTGCCAGTACCGCGACTAGCGGGGACTTCAATGAGCAGTTCTTC
>.|TRBV30|TRBJ2-3|.
CAWISGPSMQYF
TGTGCCTGGATTTCGGGTCCTTCGATGCAGTATTTT
>few|TRBV11-2|TRBJ2-7|TRBD2
CASSLRSGGWHEQYF
TGTGCCAGCAGCTTAAGATCGGGGGGTTGGCACGAGCAGTACTTC
>.|TRBV19|TRBJ2-1|TRBD2
CASSVLAGVSYNEQFF
TGTGCCAGTAGTGTACTAGCGGGGGTCTCCTACAATGAGCAGTTCTTC
>.|TRBV2|TRBJ1-1|TRBD1
CASSVQGADTEAFF
TGTGCCAGCAGTGTCCAGGGGGCGGACACTGAAGCTTTCTTT
>.|TRBV5-1|TRBJ2-2|.
CASRSGDTGELFF
TGCGCCAGTCGCAGTGGGGACACCGGGGAGCTGTTTTTT
>.|TRBV19|TRBJ1-1|.
CASSMLLGVSTEAFF
TGTGCCAGTAGTATGTTACTGGGGGTCTCCACTGAAGCTTTCTTT
>.|TRBV11-1|TRBJ2-2|TRBD2
CASSLVRGVAGELFF
TGTGCCAGCAGCTTAGTCCGGGGGGTCGCCGGGGAGCTGTTTTTT